Shown below are 4 T cell receptor beta chains from a single sample sequenced in a study of blood T cells in healthy people across ages. Using a J-beta primer mix together with a sample-barcoded 5' primer, a second PCR was run for roughly 6 to 11 cycles. TCRdb re-derived calls from the 5' RACE reads in MiXCR, one entry per CDR3 protein. The table has some 790,000 distinct CDR3 sequences, about 28% seen once. Sequencing was performed on blood. The receptors derive from a woman aged 80 or over in good health.

For this clonotype: A read error may account for a junction end that differs from germline. The gene calls are TRBV7-2 and TRBJ2-5; D not certain. The better agreement between TRBJ2-7 and the DNA end casts doubt on the J call. CDR3 length equals 13 residues. The germline gives CDR1 SGHTA, CDR2 FQGNSA. The DNA of the CDR3 is TGTGCCAGCGGCTTAGAGGCAGTAAGCGAGCAGTACTTC. It translates to CASGLEAVSEQYF.

This clonotype was found many times. The chain joins TRBV7-9 to TRBJ2-1, with D possibly being TRBD2 (6 bases). The germline gives CDR1 SEHNR, CDR2 FQNEAQ (reference sequence). The CDR3 is made up of 16 amino acids. V was trimmed by 5 bases and J by 9 bases, leaving 23 bases between them. CDR3 region: CASSLEGTPLGREQFF. In nucleotides, the CDR3 is TGTGCCAGCAGCCTAGAGGGGACTCCACTCGGGCGTGAGCAGTTCTTC.

The chain uses TRBV29-1 and TRBJ1-2, with D tentatively TRBD1 (5 bases). The CDR3 spans 13 residues. Germline CDR1 is SQVTM and CDR2 is ANQGSEA. Trimming removed 4 bases at V and 5 bases at J, with 14 bases between. In DNA, the CDR3 is TGCAGCGTTGGTCCCAGGGAGAGGTATGGCTACACCTTC. This sequence encodes CSVGPRERYGYTF.

There are many counts of this clonotype. The chain has TRBV20-1 and TRBJ1-2; D perhaps matches TRBD1 (6 bases). Looked up from germline, CDR1 is DFQATT and CDR2 is SNEGSKA (reference sequence). V was cut by 0 bases and J by 7 bases, with 15 bases left in between. This CDR3 has 14 amino acids. CDR3 residues: CSARDYRGGGGYTF. DNA for the CDR3: TGCAGTGCTAGAGACTACCGAGGGGGGGGTGGCTACACCTTC.